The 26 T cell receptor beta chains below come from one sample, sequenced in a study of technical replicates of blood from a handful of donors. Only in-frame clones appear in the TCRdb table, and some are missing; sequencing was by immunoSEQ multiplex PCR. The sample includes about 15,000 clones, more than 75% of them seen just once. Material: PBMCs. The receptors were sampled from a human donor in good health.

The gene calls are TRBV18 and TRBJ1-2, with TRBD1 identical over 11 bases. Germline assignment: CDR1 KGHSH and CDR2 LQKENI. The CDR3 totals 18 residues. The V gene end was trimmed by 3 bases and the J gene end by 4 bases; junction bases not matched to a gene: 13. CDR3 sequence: CASSPYSGTGGSLYGYTF. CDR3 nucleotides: TGTGCCAGCTCACCGTATTCAGGGACAGGGGGATCCCTCTATGGCTACACCTTC. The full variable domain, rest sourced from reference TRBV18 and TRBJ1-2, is NAGVMQNPRHLVRRRGQEARLRCSPMKGHSHVYWYRQLPEEGLKFMVYLQKENIIDESGMPKERFSAEFPKEGPSILRIQQVVRGDSAAYFCASSPYSGTGGSLYGYTFGSGTRLTVV.

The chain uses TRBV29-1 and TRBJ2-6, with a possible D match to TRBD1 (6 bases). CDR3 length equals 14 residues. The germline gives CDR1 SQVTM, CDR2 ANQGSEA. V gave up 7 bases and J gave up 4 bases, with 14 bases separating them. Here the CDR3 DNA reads TGCAGCGGATCGACAGGTATAGGGGCCAACGTCCTGACTTTC. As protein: CSGSTGIGANVLTF.

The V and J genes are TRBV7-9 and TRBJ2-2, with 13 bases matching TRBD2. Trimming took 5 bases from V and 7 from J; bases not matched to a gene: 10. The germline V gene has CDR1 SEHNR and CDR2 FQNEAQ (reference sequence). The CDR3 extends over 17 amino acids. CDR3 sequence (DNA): TGTGCCAGCAGCCCACGACTAGCGGGAGGTTGGAACGGGGAGCTGTTTTTT. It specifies CASSPRLAGGWNGELFF.

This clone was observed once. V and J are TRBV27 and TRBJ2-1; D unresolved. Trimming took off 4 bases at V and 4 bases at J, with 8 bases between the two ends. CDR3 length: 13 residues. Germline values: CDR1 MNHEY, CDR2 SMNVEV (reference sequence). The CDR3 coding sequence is TGTGCCAGCAGTTCGGTCACTTACAATGAGCAGTTCTTC. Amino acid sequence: CASSSVTYNEQFF.

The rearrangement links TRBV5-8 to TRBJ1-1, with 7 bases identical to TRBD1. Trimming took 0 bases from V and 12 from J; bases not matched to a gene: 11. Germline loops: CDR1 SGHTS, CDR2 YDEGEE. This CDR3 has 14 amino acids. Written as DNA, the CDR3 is TGTGCCAGCAGCTTGGGTCCGGGACAGCGCCATACTTTCTTT. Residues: CASSLGPGQRHTFF.

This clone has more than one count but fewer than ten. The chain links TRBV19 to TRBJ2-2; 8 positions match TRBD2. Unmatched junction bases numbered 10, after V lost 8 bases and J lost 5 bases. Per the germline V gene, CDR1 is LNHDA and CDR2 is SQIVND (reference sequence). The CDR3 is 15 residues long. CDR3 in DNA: TGTGCCAGTTGCCTCATAGCGGGATTTACCGGGGAGCTGTTTTTT. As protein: CASCLIAGFTGELFF. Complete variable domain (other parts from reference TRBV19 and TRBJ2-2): DGGITQSPKYLFRKEGQNVTLSCEQNLNHDAMYWYRQDPGQGLRLIYYSQIVNDFQKGDIAEGYSVSREKKESFPLTVTSAQKNPTAFYLCASCLIAGFTGELFFGEGSRLTVL.

CDR3: CAISGTSGREVETQYF. Written as DNA, the CDR3 is TGTGCCATCAGTGGTACTAGCGGGAGGGAGGTCGAGACCCAGTACTTC. This rearrangement joins TRBV10-3 to TRBJ2-5; 13 bases agree with TRBD2. The V gene's germline CDR1 is ENHRY and CDR2 SYGVKD. The ends lost 4 bases at V and 5 bases at J; junction bases unmatched: 7. This CDR3 has 16 residues.

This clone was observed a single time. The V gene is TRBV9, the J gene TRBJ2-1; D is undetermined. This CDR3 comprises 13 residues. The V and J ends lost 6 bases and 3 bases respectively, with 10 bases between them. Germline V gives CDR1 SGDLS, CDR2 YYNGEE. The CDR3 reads CASTRVGYNEQFF. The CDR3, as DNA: TGTGCCAGCACCCGGGTGGGCTACAATGAGCAGTTCTTC. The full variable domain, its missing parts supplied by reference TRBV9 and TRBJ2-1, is DSGVTQTPKHLITATGQRVTLRCSPRSGDLSVYWYQQSLDQGLQFLIQYYNGEERAKGNILERFSAQQFPDLHSELNLSSLELGDSALYFCASTRVGYNEQFFGPGTRLTVL.

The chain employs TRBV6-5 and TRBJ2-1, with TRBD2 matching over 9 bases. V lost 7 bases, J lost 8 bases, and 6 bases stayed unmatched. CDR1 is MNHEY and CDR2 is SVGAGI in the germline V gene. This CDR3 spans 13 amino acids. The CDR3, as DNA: TGTGCCAGCACCGGACTAGCGCTCGATGAGCAGTTCTTC. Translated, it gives CASTGLALDEQFF.

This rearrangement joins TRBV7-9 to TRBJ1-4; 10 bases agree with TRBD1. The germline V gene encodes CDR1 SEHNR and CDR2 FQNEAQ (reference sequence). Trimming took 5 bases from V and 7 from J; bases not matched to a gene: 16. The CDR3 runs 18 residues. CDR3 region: CASSLQSLRQGAGEKLFF. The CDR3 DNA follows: TGTGCCAGCAGCCTCCAAAGCCTTCGACAGGGGGCTGGTGAAAAACTGTTTTTT.

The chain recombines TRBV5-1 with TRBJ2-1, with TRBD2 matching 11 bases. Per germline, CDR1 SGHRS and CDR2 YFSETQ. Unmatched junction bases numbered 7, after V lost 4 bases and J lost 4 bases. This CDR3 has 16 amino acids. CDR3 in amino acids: CASSPWTSGLYNEQFF. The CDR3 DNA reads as TGCGCCAGCAGCCCCTGGACTAGCGGGCTTTACAATGAGCAGTTCTTC.

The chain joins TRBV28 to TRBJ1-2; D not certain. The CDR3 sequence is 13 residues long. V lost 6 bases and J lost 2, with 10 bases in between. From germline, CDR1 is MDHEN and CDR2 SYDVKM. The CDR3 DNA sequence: TGTGCCAGCAGGGAGGCGGCGAACTATGGCTACACCTTC. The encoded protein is CASREAANYGYTF.

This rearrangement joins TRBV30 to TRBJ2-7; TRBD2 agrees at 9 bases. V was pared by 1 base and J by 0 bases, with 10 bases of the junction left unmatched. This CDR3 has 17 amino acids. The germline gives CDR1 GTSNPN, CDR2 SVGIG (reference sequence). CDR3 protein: CAWSGSSGRTGSYEQYF. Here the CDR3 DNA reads TGTGCCTGGAGTGGGAGTAGCGGGAGAACGGGCTCCTACGAGCAGTACTTC.

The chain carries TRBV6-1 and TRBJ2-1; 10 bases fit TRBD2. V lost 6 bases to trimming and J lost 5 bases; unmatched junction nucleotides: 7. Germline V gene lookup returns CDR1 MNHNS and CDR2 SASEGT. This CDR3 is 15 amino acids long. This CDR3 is CASRGASGRHNEQFF. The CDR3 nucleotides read TGTGCCAGCAGGGGAGCTAGCGGGAGACACAATGAGCAGTTCTTC.

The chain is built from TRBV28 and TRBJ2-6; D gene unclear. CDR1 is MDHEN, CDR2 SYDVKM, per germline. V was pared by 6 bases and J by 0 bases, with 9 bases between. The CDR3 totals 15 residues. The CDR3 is CASRTQASGANVLTF. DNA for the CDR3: TGTGCCAGCAGAACCCAGGCCTCTGGGGCCAACGTCCTGACTTTC. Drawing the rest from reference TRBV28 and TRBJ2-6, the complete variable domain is DVKVTQSSRYLVKRTGEKVFLECVQDMDHENMFWYRQDPGLGLRLIYFSYDVKMKEKGDIPEGYSVSREKKERFSLILESASTNQTSMYLCASRTQASGANVLTFGAGSRLTVL.

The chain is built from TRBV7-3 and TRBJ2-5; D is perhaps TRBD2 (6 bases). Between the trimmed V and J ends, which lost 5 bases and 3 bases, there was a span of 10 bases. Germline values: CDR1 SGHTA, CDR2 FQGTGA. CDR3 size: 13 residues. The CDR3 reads CASSAGPKETQYF. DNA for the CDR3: TGTGCCAGCAGCGCGGGACCGAAAGAGACCCAGTACTTC.

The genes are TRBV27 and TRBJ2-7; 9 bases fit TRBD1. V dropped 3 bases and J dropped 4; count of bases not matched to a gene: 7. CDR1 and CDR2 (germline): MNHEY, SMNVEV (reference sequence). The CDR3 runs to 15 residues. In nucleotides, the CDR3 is TGTGCCAGCAGTTTGGCCGGGACAGGGAAATACGAGCAGTACTTC. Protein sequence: CASSLAGTGKYEQYF.

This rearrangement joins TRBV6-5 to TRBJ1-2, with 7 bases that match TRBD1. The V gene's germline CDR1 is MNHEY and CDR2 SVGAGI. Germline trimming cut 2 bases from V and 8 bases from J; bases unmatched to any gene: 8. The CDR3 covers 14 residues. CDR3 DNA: TGTGCCAGCAGTTACCTCAACAGGGGATCGGGCTACACCTTC. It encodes CASSYLNRGSGYTF.

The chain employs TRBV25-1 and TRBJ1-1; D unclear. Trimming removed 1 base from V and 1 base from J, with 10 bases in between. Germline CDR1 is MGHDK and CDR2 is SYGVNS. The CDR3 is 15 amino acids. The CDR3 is CASSEFRQKNTEAFF. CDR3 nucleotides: TGTGCCAGCAGTGAATTTCGTCAGAAGAACACTGAAGCTTTCTTT. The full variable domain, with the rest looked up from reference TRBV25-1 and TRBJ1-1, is EADIYQTPRYLVIGTGKKITLECSQTMGHDKMYWYQQDPGMELHLIHYSYGVNSTEKGDLSSESTVSRIRTEHFPLTLESARPSHTSQYLCASSEFRQKNTEAFFGQGTRLTVV.

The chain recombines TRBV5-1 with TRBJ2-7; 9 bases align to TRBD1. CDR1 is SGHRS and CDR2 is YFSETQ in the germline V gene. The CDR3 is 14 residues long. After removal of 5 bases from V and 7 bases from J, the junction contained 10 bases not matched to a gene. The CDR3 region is CASSYRGRSGEQYF. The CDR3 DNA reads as TGCGCCAGCAGTTACAGGGGGCGAAGTGGGGAGCAGTACTTC.

Written as DNA, the CDR3 is TGTGCCGGTGGACTAGCGGCCTCCTACGAGCAGTACTTC. Translation gives CAGGLAASYEQYF. The rearrangement joins TRBV11-2 to TRBJ2-7; 10 nucleotides align to TRBD2. Unmatched junction bases numbered 4, after V lost 11 bases and J lost 0 bases. Germline V lookup: CDR1 SGHAT, CDR2 FQNNGV. This CDR3 region has 13 residues.

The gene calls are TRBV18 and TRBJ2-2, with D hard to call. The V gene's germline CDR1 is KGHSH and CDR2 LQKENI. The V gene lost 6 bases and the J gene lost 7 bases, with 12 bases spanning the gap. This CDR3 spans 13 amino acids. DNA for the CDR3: TGTGCCAGCTCGCCCGAGATTGGCGGGGAGCTGTTTTTT. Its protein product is CASSPEIGGELFF.

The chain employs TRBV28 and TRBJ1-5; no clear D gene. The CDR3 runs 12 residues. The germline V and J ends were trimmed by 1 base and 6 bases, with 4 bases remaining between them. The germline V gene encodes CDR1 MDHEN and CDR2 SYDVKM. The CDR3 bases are TGTGCCAGCAGTTTATATAGTCAGCCCCAGCATTTT. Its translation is CASSLYSQPQHF.

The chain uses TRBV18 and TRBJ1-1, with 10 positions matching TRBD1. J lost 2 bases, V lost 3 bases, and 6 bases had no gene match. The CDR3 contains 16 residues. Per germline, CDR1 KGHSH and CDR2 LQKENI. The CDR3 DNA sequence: TGTGCCAGCTCACCCACCCGGGACAGGGGAAACACTGAAGCTTTCTTT. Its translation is CASSPTRDRGNTEAFF. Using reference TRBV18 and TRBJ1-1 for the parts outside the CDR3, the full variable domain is NAGVMQNPRHLVRRRGQEARLRCSPMKGHSHVYWYRQLPEEGLKFMVYLQKENIIDESGMPKERFSAEFPKEGPSILRIQQVVRGDSAAYFCASSPTRDRGNTEAFFGQGTRLTVV.

CDR3 nucleotide sequence: TGTGCCTGGAGTTCCAGGACTAGCGGGAAGCAGTTCTTC. Translating gives CAWSSRTSGKQFF. The chain couples TRBV30 to TRBJ2-1; 12 bases are a match to TRBD2. This CDR3 is built from 13 residues. Germline V gives CDR1 GTSNPN, CDR2 SVGIG (reference sequence). The V segment lost 2 bases and the J segment 11 bases; nucleotides outside the gene matches: 4.

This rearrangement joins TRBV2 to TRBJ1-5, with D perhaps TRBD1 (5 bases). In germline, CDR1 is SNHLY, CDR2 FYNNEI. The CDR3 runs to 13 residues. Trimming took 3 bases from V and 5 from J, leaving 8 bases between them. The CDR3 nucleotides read TGTGCCAGCAGTGAGCAGGGTTATCAGCCCCAGCATTTT. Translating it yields CASSEQGYQPQHF. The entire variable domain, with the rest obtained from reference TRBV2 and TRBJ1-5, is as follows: EPEVTQTPSHQVTQMGQEVILRCVPISNHLYFYWYRQILGQKVEFLVSFYNNEISEKSEIFDDQFSVERPDGSNFTLKIRSTKLEDSAMYFCASSEQGYQPQHFGDGTRLSIL.